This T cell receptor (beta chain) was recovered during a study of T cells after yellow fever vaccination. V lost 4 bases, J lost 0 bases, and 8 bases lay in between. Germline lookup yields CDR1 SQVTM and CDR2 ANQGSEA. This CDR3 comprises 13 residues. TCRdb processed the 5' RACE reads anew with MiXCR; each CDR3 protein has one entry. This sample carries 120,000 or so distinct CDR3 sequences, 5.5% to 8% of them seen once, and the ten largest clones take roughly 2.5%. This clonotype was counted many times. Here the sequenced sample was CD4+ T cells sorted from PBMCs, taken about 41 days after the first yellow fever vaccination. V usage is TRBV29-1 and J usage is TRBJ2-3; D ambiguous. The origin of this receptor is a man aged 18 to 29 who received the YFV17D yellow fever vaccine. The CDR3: CSVGWSSTDTQYF. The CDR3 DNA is TGCAGCGTTGGCTGGTCTAGCACAGATACGCAGTATTTT.